Below, 28 T cell receptor beta chains from the same sample are listed, as sequenced in a study of blood T cell repertoires in COVID-19. Measured with immunoSEQ multiplex PCR; TCRdb has only the in-frame clones, and not every one. The table lists under 300,000 clones, around 89% of them singletons. The specimen was peripheral blood. These receptors were obtained from a woman aged 40 to 50 who had recovered from COVID-19.

This clone has only one observation. The gene calls are TRBV23-1 and TRBJ2-7, with 9 positions matching TRBD2. TRBV23-1 is labeled an ORF, and its function is uncertain. This CDR3 comprises 18 residues. Losses at the gene ends were 4 bases for V and 0 bases for J; bases not matched to a gene: 13. CDR3: CASSLAGAEAGSSYEQYF. DNA of the CDR3: TGCGCCAGCAGTCTAGCGGGGGCCGAAGCGGGAAGCTCCTACGAGCAGTACTTC.

The chain employs TRBV30 and TRBJ1-5, with TRBD1 matching 8 bases. The CDR3 loop spans 14 amino acids. The germline V gene has CDR1 GTSNPN and CDR2 SVGIG (reference sequence). Trimming removed 3 bases from V and 0 bases from J; junction bases left unmatched: 1. The CDR3 DNA is TGTGCCTGGAGGGACAGGGATAGCAATCAGCCCCAGCATTTT. This encodes CAWRDRDSNQPQHF.

The chain is built from TRBV15 and TRBJ1-4, with TRBD1 as a possible D gene (5 bases). V was shortened by 3 bases and J by 0 bases, with 11 bases between the two germline ends. This CDR3 comprises 16 residues. CDR1 is LNHNV, CDR2 YYDKDF, per germline (reference sequence). CDR3 loop: CATSRAPTATNEKLFF. The CDR3, as DNA: TGTGCCACCAGCAGGGCGCCGACAGCAACTAATGAAAAACTGTTTTTT. Filled out from reference TRBV15 and TRBJ1-4, the complete variable domain reads DAMVIQNPRYQVTQFGKPVTLSCSQTLNHNVMYWYQQKSSQAPKLLFHYYDKDFNNEADTPDNFQSRRPNTSFCFLDIRSPGLGDTAMYLCATSRAPTATNEKLFFGSGTQLSVL.

This chain uses TRBV4-1 with TRBJ2-1; a weak D match, TRBD2 (5 bases). The V end lost 4 bases, the J end lost 10 bases, and 11 bases lay between the germline ends. This CDR3 has 12 residues. Germline V lookup: CDR1 MGHRA, CDR2 YSYEKL. The CDR3: CASSRDSVEQFF. CDR3 nucleotides: TGCGCCAGCAGCCGAGATAGCGTGGAGCAGTTCTTC.

The V gene is TRBV6-6, the J gene TRBJ1-3, with D possibly matching TRBD1 (5 bases). The CDR3 contains 16 residues. CDR1 and CDR2 (germline): MNHNY, SVGAGI (reference sequence). The V end was cut by 7 bases, the J end by 4 bases, with 20 bases between. CDR3 in amino acids: CASTLGTPFSGNTIYF. The CDR3 DNA reads as TGTGCCAGCACCCTCGGGACTCCCTTCTCCGGAAACACCATATATTTT.

The V and J genes are TRBV30 and TRBJ1-4, with a possible D match to TRBD1 (6 bases). Germline CDR1 and CDR2: GTSNPN and SVGIG (reference sequence). The CDR3 runs 14 residues. Trimming left V 3 bases short and J 5 bases short, with 13 bases between. The CDR3 here is CAWRADRFNEKLFF. In DNA, the CDR3 is TGTGCCTGGAGGGCCGACAGGTTCAATGAAAAACTGTTTTTT.

This sequence joins TRBV6-4 and TRBJ2-1; TRBD2 matches 7 bases. Per germline, CDR1 MRHNA and CDR2 SNTAGT. The trim removed 6 bases at V and 0 bases at J, leaving 20 bases unmatched. The CDR3 is 20 residues long. CDR3 in amino acids: CASSPTSPGEAPSSYNEQFF. The DNA for the CDR3 is TGTGCCAGCAGCCCGACTAGCCCGGGCGAGGCCCCGAGCTCCTACAATGAGCAGTTCTTC.

The chain carries TRBV11-2 and TRBJ1-3, with 8 bases identical to TRBD1. The germline CDR1 and CDR2 sequences are SGHAT and FQNNGV. V trimming: 5 bases; J trimming: 7 bases; junction bases outside the gene matches: 4. This CDR3 is built from 13 residues. DNA for the CDR3: TGTGCCAGCAGCCTTCGACAGGGGAACACCATATATTTT. Protein: CASSLRQGNTIYF.

V usage is TRBV7-2 and J usage is TRBJ2-7; 10 positions match TRBD2. J lost 2 bases, V lost 3 bases, and 4 bases had no gene match. Germline lookup yields CDR1 SGHTA and CDR2 FQGNSA. CDR3 length: 15 amino acids. The CDR3 coding sequence is TGTGCCAGCAGCTTTCAGAGCGGGGGGGCCTACGAGCAGTACTTC. Encoded protein: CASSFQSGGAYEQYF.

This clone was recorded once. The chain employs TRBV15 and TRBJ1-1; D possibly corresponds to TRBD1 (5 bases). There are 12 residues in the CDR3. Germline values: CDR1 LNHNV, CDR2 YYDKDF (reference sequence). V gave up 4 bases and J gave up 7 bases, with 10 bases separating them. The CDR3 sequence: CATSTRQLEAFF. DNA of the CDR3: TGTGCCACCAGCACCAGACAGCTTGAAGCTTTCTTT.

This clone was seen just once. V gene TRBV30 combines with J gene TRBJ1-5; no reliable D call. V gave up 0 bases and J gave up 4 bases, with 10 bases separating them. Germline V CDR1 and CDR2: GTSNPN, SVGIG (reference sequence). This CDR3 has 14 amino acids. The CDR3 nucleotides read TGTGCCTGGAGTGTCGTCCGGGGAAATCAGCCCCAGCATTTT. This translates into CAWSVVRGNQPQHF.

The chain is built from TRBV27 and TRBJ2-2, with 9 positions matching TRBD2. The CDR3 totals 18 residues. Germline loops: CDR1 MNHEY, CDR2 SMNVEV (reference sequence). Trimming at V came to 2 bases and at J to 0 bases, leaving 7 bases not matched to a gene. In nucleotides, the CDR3 is TGTGCCAGCAGTTTAGCGGGGGGGTGGGGCGCGAACACCGGGGAGCTGTTTTTT. Translated: CASSLAGGWGANTGELFF.

Only one count was recorded for this clone. V and J are TRBV7-8 and TRBJ1-1; unclear D gene. CDR1 SGHVS and CDR2 FQNEAQ come from the germline V gene. Trimming removed 5 bases from V and 0 bases from J, with 16 bases in between. CDR3 length: 16 amino acids. DNA for the CDR3: TGTGCCAGCAGCACCCGATACAGCCAAATGAACACTGAAGCTTTCTTT. This codes for CASSTRYSQMNTEAFF.

The V call is TRBV20-1, the J call TRBJ1-2, with D perhaps TRBD1 (6 bases). The V end was cut by 3 bases, the J end by 6 bases, with 11 bases between. Germline CDR1 reads DFQATT; CDR2 reads SNEGSKA (reference sequence). This CDR3 region has 12 residues. In DNA form, the CDR3 reads TGCAGTGCTAGTTCAGGGGCGGATGGCTACACCTTC. Translating gives CSASSGADGYTF.

The V call is TRBV27, the J call TRBJ2-7; 12 nucleotides line up with TRBD1. In germline, CDR1 is MNHEY, CDR2 SMNVEV (reference sequence). The V segment lost 5 bases and the J segment 6 bases; nucleotides outside the gene matches: 5. The CDR3 length is 14 residues. In DNA form, the CDR3 reads TGTGCCAGCAGTCTAGGGACAGGGGGCCTCGAGCAGTACTTC. This translates into CASSLGTGGLEQYF.

This rearrangement joins TRBV7-2 to TRBJ2-7, with 10 bases matching TRBD2. V was pared by 5 bases and J by 8 bases, with 12 bases of the junction left unmatched. CDR3 length: 15 residues. Germline-derived CDR1 and CDR2 are SGHTA and FQGNSA. The CDR3 loop reads CASSPPAGGGGKQYF. DNA of the CDR3: TGTGCCAGCAGCCCCCCAGCGGGAGGGGGCGGAAAGCAGTACTTC.

This sequence joins TRBV6-2 or TRBV6-3 and TRBJ1-2; 9 bases line up with TRBD1. The CDR3 totals 14 residues. Germline-derived CDR1 and CDR2 are MNHEY and SVGEGT. V dropped 5 bases and J dropped 4; count of bases not matched to a gene: 5. DNA for the CDR3: TGTGCCAGCAGTACGACAGGGGGGACCTATGGCTACACCTTC. This translates into CASSTTGGTYGYTF.

V usage is TRBV29-1 and J usage is TRBJ1-1; D is possibly TRBD1 (5 bases). The CDR3 length is 13 residues. The V gene lost 7 bases and the J gene lost 3 bases, with 15 bases spanning the gap. Per germline, CDR1 SQVTM and CDR2 ANQGSEA. The CDR3 sequence is CSGALRGDTEAFF. CDR3 sequence (DNA): TGCAGCGGGGCACTTCGGGGGGACACTGAAGCTTTCTTT.

The chain combines TRBV7-9 with TRBJ1-3; TRBD1 is a possible D gene (5 bases). The V gene's germline CDR1 is SEHNR and CDR2 FQNEAQ (reference sequence). The CDR3 is 15 amino acids. V gave up 5 bases and J gave up 2 bases, with 13 bases separating them. DNA of the CDR3: TGTGCCAGCAGCCTAGTGGGCAGGGCTGGAAACACCATATATTTT. Protein product: CASSLVGRAGNTIYF.

V is TRBV7-9 and J is TRBJ2-1, with D tentatively TRBD1 (6 bases). Trimming cost V 5 bases and J 9 bases, with 26 bases left between them. The CDR3 is 17 residues long. Per germline, CDR1 SEHNR and CDR2 FQNEAQ (reference sequence). DNA of the CDR3: TGTGCCAGCAGCCGTACCCGGTTAGCCGCCACAGGGCCTGAGCAGTTCTTC. It translates to CASSRTRLAATGPEQFF.

The chain carries TRBV2 and TRBJ1-3; 9 nucleotides agree with TRBD1. The germline gives CDR1 SNHLY, CDR2 FYNNEI. This CDR3 is 15 amino acids long. With V trimmed by 2 bases and J by 4 bases, 3 bases remained unmatched. The CDR3 sequence: CASSELGTGGNTIYF. For the CDR3, the DNA is TGTGCCAGCAGTGAATTGGGGACAGGGGGAAACACCATATATTTT.

This chain joins TRBV7-2 and TRBJ2-2, with D possibly TRBD1 on 6 matching bases. This CDR3 has 14 residues. The germline V and J ends were trimmed by 1 base and 6 bases, with 9 bases remaining between them. Per germline, CDR1 SGHTA and CDR2 FQGNSA. CDR3 bases: TGTGCCAGCAGCTTAGGGGCAGGGGCCGGGGAGCTGTTTTTT. Its protein product is CASSLGAGAGELFF.

The chain is built from TRBV20-1 and TRBJ2-1; no firm D call. Trimming pared 3 bases from V and 5 bases from J, leaving 11 bases between. Germline V CDR1 and CDR2: DFQATT, SNEGSKA (reference sequence). The CDR3 runs 13 residues. The CDR3 DNA follows: TGCAGTGCTAGTTCCAGGTTGGACAATGAGCAGTTCTTC. Residues: CSASSRLDNEQFF.

DNA for the CDR3: TGTGCCATCAGTGGCGAACAGGGGAGCTCCTATAATTCACCCCTCCACTTT. Protein sequence: CAISGEQGSSYNSPLHF. This chain links TRBV10-3 with TRBJ1-6; 7 positions match TRBD1. This CDR3 has 17 residues. The germline V gene has CDR1 ENHRY and CDR2 SYGVKD. After removal of 4 bases from V and 0 bases from J, the junction contained 6 bases not matched to a gene.

Remarks on this clone: The sample carries other DNA sequences with the same CDR3. The V call is TRBV12-3 or TRBV12-4, the J call TRBJ2-5, with D uncertain. V was clipped by 2 bases and J by 4 bases, with 5 bases between them. The CDR3 sequence is 12 residues long. CDR3 sequence reads: CASSLSGETQYF. DNA for the CDR3: TGTGCCAGCAGTTTATCGGGAGAGACCCAGTACTTC.

The rearrangement joins TRBV19 to TRBJ1-1, with D possibly matching TRBD1 (6 bases). This CDR3 region has 12 residues. V shed 6 bases and J shed 7 bases, with 12 bases lying between them. From germline, CDR1 is LNHDA and CDR2 SQIVND (reference sequence). CDR3 in DNA: TGTGCCAGTAGCCCGAGGGGGGGTGAAGCTTTCTTT. It translates to CASSPRGGEAFF.

The chain employs TRBV6-6 and TRBJ2-1, with 10 nucleotides matching TRBD2. This CDR3 region has 15 residues. J was trimmed by 9 bases and V by 6 bases; bases with no gene match: 11. Germline V gives CDR1 MNHNY, CDR2 SVGAGI (reference sequence). CDR3 sequence: CASSPGAAGGGEQFF. CDR3 DNA: TGTGCCAGCAGCCCCGGGGCAGCGGGAGGGGGTGAGCAGTTCTTC.

The CDR3 is CASSPGGAVPYNEQFF. The CDR3 region has the DNA TGTGCCAGCAGCCCGGGGGGAGCGGTTCCCTACAATGAGCAGTTCTTC. The genes are TRBV5-8 and TRBJ2-1; TRBD2 agrees at 7 bases. V was pared by 4 bases and J by 2 bases, with 9 bases of the junction left unmatched. Looked up from germline, CDR1 is SGHTS and CDR2 is YDEGEE. CDR3 length: 16 residues. The variable domain in full, completed from reference TRBV5-8 and TRBJ2-1, reads EAGVTQSPTHLIKTRGQQATLRCSPISGHTSVYWYQQALGLGLQFLLWYDEGEERNRGNFPPRFSGRQFPNYSSELNVNALELEDSALYLCASSPGGAVPYNEQFFGPGTRLTVL.